This T cell receptor (beta chain) came from a study of post-analysis software for immune sequencing data. Study background: As for disease course, relapsing-remitting, secondary progressive and progressive-relapsing multiple sclerosis were all included. Study-wide points: The five TRBV segments detected at higher frequency in patients than in controls included TRBV5-6, TRBV5-1 and TRBV20-1. Clustering by F measure revealed strong co-clustering among samples prepared together in one batch. Normalized Chao1 diversity was significantly reduced in patients versus controls.

The CDR3 has 14 amino acids. Per the germline V gene, CDR1 is SGHRS and CDR2 is YFSETQ. Unique molecular identifiers featured in each of the TCR beta cDNA libraries. Yield was roughly 500,000 cDNA molecules from about 0.94 to 9.7 million T cells. Using its own MiXCR run on the PCR reads, TCRdb lists one record per CDR3 protein. The table lists about 540,000 distinct CDR3 sequences, around 31% of them singletons, with 4.5% to 7.5% in the top ten. Concerning this clonotype: Antigen: not known.

The source of this sequence is a girl aged 2-17 years with multiple sclerosis. Specimen: blood. V is TRBV5-1 and J is TRBJ2-4; 7 bases align to TRBD1. The J call could be wrong; TRBJ2-7 is a better fit for the DNA end. CDR3 sequence (DNA): TGCGCCAGCAGCTCCACAGGGGTTCTCTACGAGCAGTACTTC. This encodes CASSSTGVLYEQYF.